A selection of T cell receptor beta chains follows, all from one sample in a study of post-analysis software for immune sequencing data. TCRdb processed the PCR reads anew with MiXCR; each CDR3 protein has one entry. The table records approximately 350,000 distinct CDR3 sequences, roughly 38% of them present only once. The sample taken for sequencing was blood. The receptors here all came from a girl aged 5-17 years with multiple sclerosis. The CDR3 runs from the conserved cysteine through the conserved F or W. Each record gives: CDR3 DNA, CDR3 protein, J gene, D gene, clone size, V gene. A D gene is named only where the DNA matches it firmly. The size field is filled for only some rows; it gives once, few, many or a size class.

TGTGCCAGCAGCACAACGGGACAGGGTAACGAGCAGTACTTC,CASSTTGQGNEQYF,TRBJ2-7,TRBD1,few,TRBV3-1
TGTGCCAGCAGTTTAGGCGGCATGGAGACCCAGTACTTC,CASSLGGMETQYF,TRBJ2-5,.,.,TRBV27
TGCAGTGCTAGTAGCGGGGATTTTAGCACAGATACGCAGTATTTT,CSASSGDFSTDTQYF,TRBJ2-3,TRBD2,.,TRBV20-1
TGTGCCATCAGTGTAGCGGGGGGAGGCACAGATACGCAGTATTTT,CAISVAGGGTDTQYF,TRBJ2-3,TRBD2,few,TRBV10-3
TGTGCCAGCAGTCCCGGGACAGCTCCCTACGAGCAGTACTTC,CASSPGTAPYEQYF,TRBJ2-7,TRBD1,few,TRBV12-3/TRBV12-4
TGCAGTACTTCCCGGACAGTTGGGGTCACAGATACGCAGTATTTT,CSTSRTVGVTDTQYF,TRBJ2-3,.,.,TRBV20-1
TGTGCCAGCAGCGTAGAGGAGGGGGAAGGGCCCGGCTACACCTTC,CASSVEEGEGPGYTF,TRBJ1-2,.,once,TRBV9
TGTGCCAGCAGTTACGGGACAGGGGGCTTCTACGAGCAGTACTTC,CASSYGTGGFYEQYF,TRBJ2-7,TRBD1,many,TRBV6-5
TGCAGTGCCACCCGGGACAGGGAAAACTCCTACGAGCAGTACTTC,CSATRDRENSYEQYF,TRBJ2-7,TRBD1,few,TRBV20-1
TGCGCCAGCAGCTTGGCCGCGACAAGTAAAAATGGCTACACCTTC,CASSLAATSKNGYTF,TRBJ1-2,.,.,TRBV5-1
TGTGCCAGCAGCTCGCAGTCCGGGACAGGGGTAGACGAGCAGTACTTC,CASSSQSGTGVDEQYF,TRBJ2-7,TRBD1,few,TRBV7-2
TGCGCCAGCGGATTAATAGCGGGAGGTGACAATGAGCAGTTCTTC,CASGLIAGGDNEQFF,TRBJ2-1,TRBD2,.,TRBV4-1
TGTGCCAGCAGCTTATTGCAGGATGGGTACGAGCAGTACTTC,CASSLLQDGYEQYF,TRBJ2-7,.,few,TRBV5-6
TGCGCCAGCAGCTTGCGGACAGGGGGCTTGTACAATGAGCAGTTCTTC,CASSLRTGGLYNEQFF,TRBJ2-1,TRBD1,many,TRBV5-1
TGTGCCAGCTCCGGAGGTTACTACGAGCAGTACTTC,CASSGGYYEQYF,TRBJ2-7,.,.,TRBV6-6
TGTGCCAGCAGCACAGGGGCGGGTCTAAGCACAGATACGGAGTATTTT,CASSTGAGLSTDTEYF,TRBJ2-3,TRBD1,.,TRBV12-3/TRBV12-4
TGTGCCAGCAGTTACTCGACAGGGAGCTACGAGCAGTACTTC,CASSYSTGSYEQYF,TRBJ2-7,TRBD1,.,TRBV27
TGTGCCAGCAGCCCCTGGGACAGGAGCAATCAGCCCCAGCATTTT,CASSPWDRSNQPQHF,TRBJ1-5,TRBD1,once,TRBV5-8
TGTGCCAGCAGCCAAGGCGCTGGGCTAGCGGGGGTGTCCTACAATGAGCAGTTCTTC,CASSQGAGLAGVSYNEQFF,TRBJ2-1,TRBD2,once,TRBV4-2
TGTGCCAGCAGTGCGAGGGGGACAGCCACAGATACGCAGTATTTT,CASSARGTATDTQYF,TRBJ2-3,TRBD1,.,TRBV9
TGTGCCAGCAGTCCCCCGGGGAGAGAAGCTTTCTTT,CASSPPGREAFF,TRBJ1-1,.,few,TRBV7-2
TGCGCCAGCAGCTACTCAACTAGCGGGGGGATAGATACGCAGTATTTT,CASSYSTSGGIDTQYF,TRBJ2-3,TRBD2,few,TRBV5-1
TGTGCCAGCAGTTACTCCGGACGGTCTGATGAAAAACTGTTTTTT,CASSYSGRSDEKLFF,TRBJ1-4,.,few,TRBV6-2/TRBV6-3
TGTGCCAGCAGCCCGGGACAGGGGGCCAGCTACGAGCAGTACTTC,CASSPGQGASYEQYF,TRBJ2-7,TRBD1,once,TRBV3-1
TGTACCAGCAGCGTCGGAATAAGCTCCTACAATGAGCAGTTCTTC,CTSSVGISSYNEQFF,TRBJ2-1,.,.,TRBV14
TGTGCCAGCGACAATGGTCCAGATACGCAGTATTTT,CASDNGPDTQYF,TRBJ2-3,.,.,TRBV5-6
TGCGCCAGCAGCCAAGATGGGACTAGCGGGGGGAAGAAGGAGACCCAGTACTTC,CASSQDGTSGGKKETQYF,TRBJ2-5,TRBD2,few,TRBV4-3
TGTGCCAGCAGTTCCGGGACTACCCCCTACGAGCAGTACTTC,CASSSGTTPYEQYF,TRBJ2-7,TRBD2,few,TRBV9
TGTGCCAGCAGCCAATCTAGCGGGGGGGCGAACATTCAGTACTTC,CASSQSSGGANIQYF,TRBJ2-4,TRBD2,.,TRBV14
TGCGCCAGCAGCCAAGGGTCAGGGCACAATCAGCCCCAGCATTTT,CASSQGSGHNQPQHF,TRBJ1-5,.,.,TRBV4-3
TGTGCCAGCAGCCAAAAAGCTGAAGACTATGGCTACACCTTC,CASSQKAEDYGYTF,TRBJ1-2,.,few,TRBV3-1
TGTGCCAGCAGGAAGACAGGGAGCTCCTACAATGAGCAGTACTTC,CASRKTGSSYNEQYF,TRBJ2-7,TRBD1,.,TRBV6-4
TGTGCCAGCCGGACAGGGCCCAGTCAACGCAATCAGCCCCAGCATTTT,CASRTGPSQRNQPQHF,TRBJ1-5,TRBD1,.,TRBV2
TGCGCCAGCAGCTTGGAACACAGCCACAATGAGCAGTTCTTC,CASSLEHSHNEQFF,TRBJ2-1,.,.,TRBV5-1
TGTGCCAGCAGACAGGGGTATAATTCACCCCTCCACTTT,CASRQGYNSPLHF,TRBJ1-6,TRBD1,.,TRBV7-3
TGTGCCAGCAGTGGCCCCCTCAGGGACTCACCCCTCCACTTT,CASSGPLRDSPLHF,TRBJ1-6,.,.,TRBV2
TGCAGCGTGCTGCGGGACGGATTTGAAGCTTTCTTT,CSVLRDGFEAFF,TRBJ1-1,.,.,TRBV29-1
TGTGCCAGCAGCCAAGGGCTCCTAGCGGGGTATACTAGCACAGATACGCAGTATTTT,CASSQGLLAGYTSTDTQYF,TRBJ2-3,TRBD2,.,TRBV4-2
TGCGCCAGCAGCCAAGATAGCGGCTCCTACAATGAGCAGTTCTTC,CASSQDSGSYNEQFF,TRBJ2-1,.,few,TRBV4-1
TGTGCCAGCAGTCCACAGACAATCTCCCCCAAAAACATTCAGTACTTC,CASSPQTISPKNIQYF,TRBJ2-4,.,few,TRBV27
TGTGCCAGCAGAGAAACGGGGCCCTACAATGAGCAGTTCTTC,CASRETGPYNEQFF,TRBJ2-1,.,.,TRBV6-5
TGTGCCAGCTCACCACCGGCAGTAAGCACAGATACGCAGTATTTT,CASSPPAVSTDTQYF,TRBJ2-3,.,.,TRBV18
TGTGCCAGCAGCGACGTCGAGACCCAGTACTTC,CASSDVETQYF,TRBJ2-5,.,.,TRBV7-9
TGTGCCAGCAGCCCCTACGCCGGGACTAGCGGGGGAAATACGCAGTATTTT,CASSPYAGTSGGNTQYF,TRBJ2-3,TRBD2,.,TRBV3-1
TGTGCCAGCAGCGACGACTCGGTTCAGCCCCAGCATTTT,CASSDDSVQPQHF,TRBJ1-5,.,.,TRBV6-5
TGCGCCAGCAGCCGATTAGACGGACCCGGCACCGGGGAGCTGTTTTTT,CASSRLDGPGTGELFF,TRBJ2-2,.,few,TRBV5-1